The sequence of this T cell receptor (beta chain) was determined in a study of OX40 agonist ivuxolimab in advanced cancers. For context, the study as a whole: Ivuxolimab was an agonistic, fully human IgG2 monoclonal antibody directed against OX40 (CD134), a costimulatory receptor. Patients were allowed to have had prior anti-PD-1, anti-PD-L1 or anti-CTLA-4 therapy, and around 41% of the dose-escalation patients had previously received checkpoint inhibitors. A male proportion of 75% to 85% and a mean age of about 60 years, ranging from roughly 23 to 90, were recorded for the dose-escalation cohort. The paper covers the monotherapy dose-escalation part of the phase I ivuxolimab trial, which included N ≈ 50 patients. Three dose-escalation patients achieved partial responses, one with hepatocellular carcinoma and two with cutaneous melanoma. The point of sequencing TCRbeta in the periphery was to test whether ivuxolimab changed TCR sequence diversity and drove clonal T-cell expansion. Intravenous ivuxolimab was administered to patients every 2 weeks at six dose levels: 0.01, 0.1, 0.3, 1.5, 3 and 10 mg/kg. Of the roughly 54 patients in dose escalation, around 20 had hepatocellular carcinoma, some 15 had melanoma, 9 had renal cell carcinoma and 9 had head and neck cancer.

What the research found in general, with its limitations: The antigen specificity of the clonally expanded peripheral T cells was not determined. In partial responders in the 0.1-3.0 mg/kg groups, normalized peripheral clonal expansion was found to be among the lowest, especially among CD8+ T cells. Low levels of normalized T-cell clonal expansion were also seen in some nonresponding patients. At doses of 0.1 to 3.0 mg/kg, clonal expansion of both CD4+ and CD8+ T cells in blood was seen between baseline and week 6. After ivuxolimab, more expanded clones were found on average in CD8+ T cells than in CD4+ T cells.

Turning to this clone: What antigen it recognizes has not been identified. Per-nucleotide qualities are absent, and no much larger clonotype sits a single base away.

Patients with autoimmune disease history or receiving systemic immunosuppression were excluded from the trial. Peripheral blood for TCR sequencing was collected from all dose cohorts at baseline, on cycle 4 day 1, and on cycle 7 day 1. Samples came from an open-label, multicenter, first-in-human phase I dose-escalation trial of ivuxolimab. Adults with locally advanced or metastatic melanoma, renal cell, hepatocellular, or head and neck squamous cell carcinoma were enrolled in the trial. CD4+ and CD8+ T cells were sorted separately from peripheral blood before TCR sequencing. To sequence the TCRbeta CDR3 region, genomic DNA was isolated from the sorted cells. The immunoSEQ Assay was used for sequencing of TCRbeta CDR3 regions. TCRdb mirrors the immuneACCESS table, restricted to in-frame sequences. Some clones are absent from its copies; in checked studies, under half trace to an unresolved V gene, and the reason for the others is unknown. Here the sample has about 64,000 clones; approximately 82% occur a single time. The top ten hold 4% to 5% of the sample.

From its cysteine to its phenylalanine, the CDR3 spans 16 amino acids. Only the CDR3 part of the read is kept: 48 bases, read in frame from the first base. Trimming leaves V shorter by 5 bases and J shorter by 2 bases, with the junction holding 5 bases beyond the gene matches. Reading the germline V gene gives CDR1 KGHSH and CDR2 LQKENI. This clonotype was sampled from an adult with an advanced solid tumor such as melanoma, head and neck, liver or kidney cancer. The chain was built from TRBV18 and TRBJ2-2, with 10 junctional bases fitting TRBD2. The material was CD4+ or CD8+ T cells sorted from blood, obtained in a trial of the OX40 agonist ivuxolimab. CDR3 protein: CASSTQRGGNTGELFF. At the DNA level, the sequence is TGTGCCAGCTCAACCCAGCGGGGGGGCAACACCGGGGAGCTGTTTTTT. The entire variable domain, with the stretches around the CDR3 drawn from the reference TRBV18 and TRBJ2-2 proteins, is NAGVMQNPRHLVRRRGQEARLRCSPMKGHSHVYWYRQLPEEGLKFMVYLQKENIIDESGMPKERFSAEFPKEGPSILRIQQVVRGDSAAYFCASSTQRGGNTGELFFGEGSRLTVL.